This is a list of T cell receptor beta chains from one sample in a study of blood T cell repertoires in COVID-19. TCRdb's copy holds only in-frame clones and misses some; the assay was immunoSEQ multiplex PCR. The sample includes roughly 150,000 clones, more than 75% of them seen just once. The sample was peripheral blood. The receptor source for this set is an elderly woman with COVID-19, enrolled during active disease. The CDR3 runs from the conserved cysteine through the conserved F or W. The D gene is left open where the match is weak. Not every row has a clone size; where given, it reads once, few, many or a size class.

j_gene: TRBJ1-4
len: 14
v_gene: TRBV5-1
d_gene: TRBD1
abundance: -
CDR3aa: CASSLQGGNEKLFF
CDR3nt: TGCGCCAGCAGCTTACAGGGGGGAAATGAAAAACTGTTTTTT

j_gene: TRBJ1-5
len: 14
v_gene: TRBV28
d_gene: -
abundance: few
CDR3aa: CASSSGREAQPQHF
CDR3nt: TGTGCCAGCAGTTCTGGGAGGGAGGCTCAGCCCCAGCATTTT

j_gene: TRBJ2-3
len: 15
v_gene: TRBV5-1
d_gene: TRBD2
abundance: -
CDR3aa: CASRLAGGRADTQYF
CDR3nt: TGCGCCAGCAGACTAGCGGGAGGACGGGCAGATACGCAGTATTTT

j_gene: TRBJ2-7
len: 17
v_gene: TRBV28
d_gene: TRBD2
abundance: -
CDR3aa: CASSLLRAGLAGSEQYF
CDR3nt: TGTGCCAGCAGTTTATTGCGGGCGGGCCTAGCGGGAAGCGAGCAGTACTTC

j_gene: TRBJ2-4
len: 14
v_gene: TRBV6-2/TRBV6-3
d_gene: TRBD1
abundance: -
CDR3aa: CASSIEGGLNIQYF
CDR3nt: TGTGCCAGCAGTATAGAAGGGGGCTTAAACATTCAGTACTTC

j_gene: TRBJ2-7
len: 15
v_gene: TRBV28
d_gene: TRBD1
abundance: -
CDR3aa: CASSSRDRGLDEQYF
CDR3nt: TGTGCCAGCAGTTCCAGGGACAGGGGGCTCGACGAGCAGTACTTC

j_gene: TRBJ1-2
len: 13
v_gene: TRBV6-2/TRBV6-3
d_gene: -
abundance: -
CDR3aa: CASSYEGGHGYTF
CDR3nt: TGTGCCAGCAGTTACGAGGGAGGACATGGCTACACCTTC

j_gene: TRBJ1-1
len: 15
v_gene: TRBV5-4
d_gene: TRBD1
abundance: -
CDR3aa: CASSARDRVHTEAFF
CDR3nt: TGTGCCAGCAGCGCTAGGGACAGGGTTCACACTGAAGCTTTCTTT

j_gene: TRBJ2-1
len: 18
v_gene: TRBV5-4
d_gene: -
abundance: -
CDR3aa: CASSLDAREGGNRNEQFF
CDR3nt: TGTGCCAGCAGCTTGGACGCGAGGGAGGGGGGGAATCGAAATGAGCAGTTCTTC

j_gene: TRBJ2-7
len: 17
v_gene: TRBV12-5
d_gene: TRBD2
abundance: few
CDR3aa: CASGFELAGGGSMEQYF
CDR3nt: TGTGCTAGTGGTTTCGAACTAGCGGGAGGAGGTTCTATGGAGCAGTACTTC

j_gene: TRBJ2-2
len: 16
v_gene: TRBV3-1/TRBV3-2
d_gene: -
abundance: -
CDR3aa: CASSQARLGSTGELFF
CDR3nt: TGTGCCAGCAGCCAAGCCCGTCTAGGGAGCACCGGGGAGCTGTTTTTT

j_gene: TRBJ1-2
len: 14
v_gene: TRBV6-5
d_gene: -
abundance: -
CDR3aa: CASSPGVRRNGYTF
CDR3nt: TGTGCCAGCAGCCCGGGGGTGAGGCGGAATGGCTACACCTTC

j_gene: TRBJ2-7
len: 16
v_gene: TRBV27
d_gene: TRBD2
abundance: -
CDR3aa: CASSLSGTRGADEQYF
CDR3nt: TGTGCCAGCAGTTTATCGGGGACTAGGGGGGCCGACGAGCAGTACTTC

j_gene: TRBJ2-3
len: 12
v_gene: TRBV5-1
d_gene: -
abundance: -
CDR3aa: CASSLPADTQYF
CDR3nt: TGCGCCAGCAGCTTGCCGGCAGATACGCAGTATTTT

j_gene: TRBJ2-7
len: 12
v_gene: TRBV19
d_gene: -
abundance: -
CDR3aa: CAVGGGSYEQYF
CDR3nt: TGTGCCGTAGGTGGCGGCTCCTACGAGCAGTACTTC

j_gene: TRBJ2-5
len: 12
v_gene: TRBV3-1/TRBV3-2
d_gene: -
abundance: -
CDR3aa: CASSPLRETQYF
CDR3nt: TGTGCCAGCAGCCCACTAAGAGAGACCCAGTACTTC

j_gene: TRBJ2-2
len: 15
v_gene: TRBV19
d_gene: -
abundance: -
CDR3aa: CASSIAGFLTGELFF
CDR3nt: TGTGCCAGTAGTATCGCAGGGTTTCTCACCGGGGAGCTGTTTTTT

j_gene: TRBJ2-2
len: 16
v_gene: TRBV5-1
d_gene: -
abundance: -
CDR3aa: CASSLGAGKGTGELFF
CDR3nt: TGCGCCAGCAGCTTGGGCGCGGGCAAGGGCACCGGGGAGCTGTTTTTT

j_gene: TRBJ1-1
len: 14
v_gene: TRBV7-2
d_gene: TRBD1
abundance: -
CDR3aa: CASSYGGGYTEAFF
CDR3nt: TGTGCCAGCAGCTACGGAGGGGGCTACACTGAAGCTTTCTTT

j_gene: TRBJ2-1
len: 15
v_gene: TRBV7-8
d_gene: -
abundance: -
CDR3aa: CASSRRATGLDEQFF
CDR3nt: TGTGCCAGCAGCAGAAGGGCAACAGGGCTGGATGAGCAGTTCTTC

j_gene: TRBJ1-4
len: 15
v_gene: TRBV7-8
d_gene: -
abundance: -
CDR3aa: CASSLGGLTNEKLFF
CDR3nt: TGTGCCAGCAGCTTAGGGGGGCTGACTAATGAAAAACTGTTTTTT

j_gene: TRBJ2-3
len: 13
v_gene: TRBV9
d_gene: -
abundance: -
CDR3aa: CASSVGVMDTQYF
CDR3nt: TGTGCCAGCAGCGTAGGAGTAATGGATACGCAGTATTTT